Only a few counts were recorded for the clone carrying this TCR beta chain. Its specificity is not known. The sample originates from a study of blood T cells in healthy people across ages. Whole-study findings and limits: With naive T cell percentage, TCR beta diversity showed a strong correlation.

The CDR3 contains 13 residues. Germline V gives CDR1 MNHEY, CDR2 SVGAGI. V lost 2 bases and J 5 bases, leaving 9 bases between the germline ends. Primed by a sample-barcoded 5' primer and a J-beta primer mix, a second PCR proceeded for about 6 to 11 cycles. TCRdb reprocessed the 5' RACE reads with MiXCR, giving one entry per CDR3 protein. This table has about 540,000 distinct CDR3 sequences, approximately 25% appearing once. This sample also appeared in a second study, on T cells of mothers and their children.

The clonotype originates from a boy aged 10-17 years in good health. Sequences were obtained from blood. This chain links TRBV6-5 with TRBJ2-5; perhaps TRBD1 as D (6 bases). The CDR3 coding sequence is TGTGCCAGCAGTTACGACAGGCGGGAGACCCAGTACTTC. It specifies CASSYDRRETQYF.